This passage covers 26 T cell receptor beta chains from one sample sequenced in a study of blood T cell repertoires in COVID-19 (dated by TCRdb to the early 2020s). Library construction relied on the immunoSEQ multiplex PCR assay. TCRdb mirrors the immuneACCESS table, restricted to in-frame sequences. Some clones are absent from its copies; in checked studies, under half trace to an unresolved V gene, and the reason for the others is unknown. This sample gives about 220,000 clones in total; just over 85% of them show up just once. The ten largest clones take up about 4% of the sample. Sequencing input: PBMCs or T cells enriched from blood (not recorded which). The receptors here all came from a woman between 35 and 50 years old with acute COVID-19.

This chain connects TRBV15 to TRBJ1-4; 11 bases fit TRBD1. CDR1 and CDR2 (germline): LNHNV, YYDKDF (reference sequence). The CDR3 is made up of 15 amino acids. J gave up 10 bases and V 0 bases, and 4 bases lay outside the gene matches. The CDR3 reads CATSRDGTGGGKLFF. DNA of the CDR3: TGTGCCACCAGCAGAGACGGGACAGGGGGAGGAAAACTGTTTTTT.

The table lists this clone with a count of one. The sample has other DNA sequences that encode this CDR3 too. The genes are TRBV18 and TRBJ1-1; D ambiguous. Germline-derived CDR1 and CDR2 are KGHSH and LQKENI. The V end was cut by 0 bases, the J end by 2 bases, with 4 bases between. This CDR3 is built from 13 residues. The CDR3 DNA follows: TGTGCCAGCTCACCACCATTAAACACTGAAGCTTTCTTT. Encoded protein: CASSPPLNTEAFF.

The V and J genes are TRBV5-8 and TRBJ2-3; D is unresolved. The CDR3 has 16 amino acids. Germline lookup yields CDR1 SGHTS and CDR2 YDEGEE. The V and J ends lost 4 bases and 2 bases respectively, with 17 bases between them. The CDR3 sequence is CASSPGSLPNTDTQYF. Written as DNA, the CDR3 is TGTGCCAGCAGCCCCGGGTCACTACCGAACACAGATACGCAGTATTTT. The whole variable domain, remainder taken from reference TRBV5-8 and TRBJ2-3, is EAGVTQSPTHLIKTRGQQATLRCSPISGHTSVYWYQQALGLGLQFLLWYDEGEERNRGNFPPRFSGRQFPNYSSELNVNALELEDSALYLCASSPGSLPNTDTQYFGPGTRLTVL.

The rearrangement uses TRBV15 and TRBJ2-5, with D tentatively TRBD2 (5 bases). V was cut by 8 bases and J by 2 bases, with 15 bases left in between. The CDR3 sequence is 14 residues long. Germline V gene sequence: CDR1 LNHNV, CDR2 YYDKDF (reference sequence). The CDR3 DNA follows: TGTGCCACCGCTAAACCGGGGTCTCAAGAGACCCAGTACTTC. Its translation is CATAKPGSQETQYF.

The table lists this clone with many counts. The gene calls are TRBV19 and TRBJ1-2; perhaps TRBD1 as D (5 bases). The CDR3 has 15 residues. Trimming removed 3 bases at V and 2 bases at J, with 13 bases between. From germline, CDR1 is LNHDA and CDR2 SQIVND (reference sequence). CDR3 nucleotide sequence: TGTGCCAGTAGTATCAGCGACAGATTAAACTATGGCTACACCTTC. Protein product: CASSISDRLNYGYTF.

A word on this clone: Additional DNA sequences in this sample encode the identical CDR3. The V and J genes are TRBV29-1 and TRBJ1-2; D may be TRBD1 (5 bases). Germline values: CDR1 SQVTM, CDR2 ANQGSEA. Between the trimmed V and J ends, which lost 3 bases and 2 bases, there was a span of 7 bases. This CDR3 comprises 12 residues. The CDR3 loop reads CSVDRANYGYTF. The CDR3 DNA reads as TGCAGCGTTGACAGGGCAAACTATGGCTACACCTTC.

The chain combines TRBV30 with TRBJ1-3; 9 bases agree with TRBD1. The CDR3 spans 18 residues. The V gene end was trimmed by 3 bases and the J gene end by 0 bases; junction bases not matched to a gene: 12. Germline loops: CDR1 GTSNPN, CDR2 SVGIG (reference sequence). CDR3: CAWSDTNRDRASGNTIYF. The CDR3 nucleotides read TGTGCCTGGAGCGATACCAACCGGGACAGGGCCTCTGGAAACACCATATATTTT.

The chain's CDR3 is CASSEAQGRQPQHF. DNA for the CDR3: TGTGCCAGCAGTGAAGCCCAGGGTAGACAGCCCCAGCATTTT. V usage is TRBV6-1 and J usage is TRBJ1-5; D might be TRBD1 (5 bases). V was shortened by 0 bases and J by 7 bases, with 10 bases between the two germline ends. Germline loops: CDR1 MNHNS, CDR2 SASEGT. The CDR3 is made up of 14 amino acids.

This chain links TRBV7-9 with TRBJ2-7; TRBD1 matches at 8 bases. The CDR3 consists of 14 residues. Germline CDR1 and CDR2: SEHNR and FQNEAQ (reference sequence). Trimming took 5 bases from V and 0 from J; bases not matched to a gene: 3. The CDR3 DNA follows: TGTGCCAGCAGCCGGACAGGGATCTCCTACGAGCAGTACTTC. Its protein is CASSRTGISYEQYF.

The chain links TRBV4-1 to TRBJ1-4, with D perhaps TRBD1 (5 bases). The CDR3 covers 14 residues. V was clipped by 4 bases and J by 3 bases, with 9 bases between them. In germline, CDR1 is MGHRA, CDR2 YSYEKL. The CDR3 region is CASSPQTANEKLFF. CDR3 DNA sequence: TGCGCCAGCAGCCCGCAGACAGCTAATGAAAAACTGTTTTTT.

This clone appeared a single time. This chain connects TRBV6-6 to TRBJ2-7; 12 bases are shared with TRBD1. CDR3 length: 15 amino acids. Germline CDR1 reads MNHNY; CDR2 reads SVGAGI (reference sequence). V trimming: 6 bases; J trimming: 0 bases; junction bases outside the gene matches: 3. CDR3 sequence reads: CASRPGQGASYEQYV. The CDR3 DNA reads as TGTGCCAGCAGGCCGGGACAGGGGGCCTCCTACGAGCAGTACGTC.

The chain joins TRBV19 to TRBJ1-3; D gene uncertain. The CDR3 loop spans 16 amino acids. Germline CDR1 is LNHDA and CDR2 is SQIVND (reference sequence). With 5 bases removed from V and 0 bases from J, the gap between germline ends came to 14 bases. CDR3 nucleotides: TGTGCCAGTAGTCCAGAGGGCGGGCTCTCTGGAAACACCATATATTTT. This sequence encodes CASSPEGGLSGNTIYF. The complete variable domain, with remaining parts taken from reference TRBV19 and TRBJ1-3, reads DGGITQSPKYLFRKEGQNVTLSCEQNLNHDAMYWYRQDPGQGLRLIYYSQIVNDFQKGDIAEGYSVSREKKESFPLTVTSAQKNPTAFYLCASSPEGGLSGNTIYFGEGSWLTVV.

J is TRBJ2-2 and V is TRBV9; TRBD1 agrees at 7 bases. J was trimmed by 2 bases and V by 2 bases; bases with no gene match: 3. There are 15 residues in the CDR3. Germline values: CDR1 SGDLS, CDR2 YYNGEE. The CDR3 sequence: CASSVRGSNTGELFF. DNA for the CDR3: TGTGCCAGCAGCGTCAGGGGGTCTAACACCGGGGAGCTGTTTTTT.

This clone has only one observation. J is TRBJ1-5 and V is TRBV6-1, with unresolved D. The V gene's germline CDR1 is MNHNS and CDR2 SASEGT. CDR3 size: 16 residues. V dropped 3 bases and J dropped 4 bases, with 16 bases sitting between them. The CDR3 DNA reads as TGTGCCAGCAGTGATCTAGGCGGAGCCAAGAATCAGCCCCAGCATTTT. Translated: CASSDLGGAKNQPQHF.

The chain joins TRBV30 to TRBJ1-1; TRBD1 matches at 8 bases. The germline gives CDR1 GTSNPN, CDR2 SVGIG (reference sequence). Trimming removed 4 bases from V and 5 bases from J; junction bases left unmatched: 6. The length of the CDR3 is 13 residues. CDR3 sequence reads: CAWITHRGTEAFF. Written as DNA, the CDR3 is TGTGCCTGGATTACCCACAGGGGGACTGAAGCTTTCTTT.

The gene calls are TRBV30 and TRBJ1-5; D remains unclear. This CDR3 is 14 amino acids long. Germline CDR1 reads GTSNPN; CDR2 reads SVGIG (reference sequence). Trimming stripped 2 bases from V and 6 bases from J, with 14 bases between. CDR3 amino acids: CAWSPTTMGQPQHF. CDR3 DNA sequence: TGTGCCTGGAGTCCGACAACCATGGGTCAGCCCCAGCATTTT.

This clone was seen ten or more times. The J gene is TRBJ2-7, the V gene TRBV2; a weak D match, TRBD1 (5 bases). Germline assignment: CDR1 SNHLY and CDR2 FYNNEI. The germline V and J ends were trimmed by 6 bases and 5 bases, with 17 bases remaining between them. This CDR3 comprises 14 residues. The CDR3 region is CASRGPMISNEQYF. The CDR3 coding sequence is TGTGCCAGCAGGGGGCCCATGATATCCAACGAGCAGTACTTC.

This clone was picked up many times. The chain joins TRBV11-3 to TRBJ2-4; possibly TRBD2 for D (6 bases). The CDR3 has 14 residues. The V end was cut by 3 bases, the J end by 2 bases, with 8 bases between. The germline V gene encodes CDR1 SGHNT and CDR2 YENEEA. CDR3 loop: CASSLGGSKNIQYF. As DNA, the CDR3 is TGTGCCAGCAGCTTGGGGGGATCCAAAAACATTCAGTACTTC.

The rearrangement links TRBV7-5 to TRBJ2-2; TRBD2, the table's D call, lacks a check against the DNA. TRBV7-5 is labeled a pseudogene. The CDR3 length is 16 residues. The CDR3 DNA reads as TGTCCCTATCCGGACTACGCTCCCTCAGGGTGGGGGGAGCTGTTTTTT. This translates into CPYPDYAPSGWGELFF.

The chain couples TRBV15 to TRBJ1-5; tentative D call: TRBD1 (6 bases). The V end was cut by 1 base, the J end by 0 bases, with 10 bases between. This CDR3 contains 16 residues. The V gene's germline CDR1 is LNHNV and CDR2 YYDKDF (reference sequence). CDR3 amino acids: CATSRGRDISNQPQHF. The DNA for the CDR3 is TGTGCCACCAGCAGAGGCCGGGACATTAGCAATCAGCCCCAGCATTTT.

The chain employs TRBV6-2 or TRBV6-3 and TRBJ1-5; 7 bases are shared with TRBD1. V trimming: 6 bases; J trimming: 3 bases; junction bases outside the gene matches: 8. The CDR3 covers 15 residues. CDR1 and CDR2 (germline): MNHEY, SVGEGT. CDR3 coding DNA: TGTGCCAGCAGCTTGACAGGGAAGTTCAATCAGCCCCAGCATTTT. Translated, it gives CASSLTGKFNQPQHF.

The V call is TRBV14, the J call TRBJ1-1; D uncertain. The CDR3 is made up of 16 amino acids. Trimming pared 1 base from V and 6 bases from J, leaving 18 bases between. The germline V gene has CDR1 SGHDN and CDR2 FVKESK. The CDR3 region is CASSQARGHTNAEAFF. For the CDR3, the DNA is TGTGCCAGCAGCCAAGCGCGAGGGCATACTAACGCTGAAGCTTTCTTT.

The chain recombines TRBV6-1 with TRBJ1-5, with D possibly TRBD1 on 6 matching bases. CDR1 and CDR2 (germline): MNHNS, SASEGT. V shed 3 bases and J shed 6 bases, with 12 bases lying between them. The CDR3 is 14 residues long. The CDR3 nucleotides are TGTGCCAGCAGTGAGAACGGGGGGCTTCAGCCCCAGCATTTT. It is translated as CASSENGGLQPQHF.

The CDR3 protein is CASRATLRGTEAFF. Here the CDR3 DNA reads TGTGCCAGCAGGGCAACACTCCGAGGGACTGAAGCTTTCTTT. The chain employs TRBV6-4 and TRBJ1-1; D is uncertain. CDR3 length: 14 amino acids. The V and J ends lost 6 bases and 5 bases respectively, with 16 bases between them. In germline, CDR1 is MRHNA, CDR2 SNTAGT.

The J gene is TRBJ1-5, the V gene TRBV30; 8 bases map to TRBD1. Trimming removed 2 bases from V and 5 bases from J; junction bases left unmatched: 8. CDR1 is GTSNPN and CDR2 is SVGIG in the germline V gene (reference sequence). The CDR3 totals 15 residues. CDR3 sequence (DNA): TGTGCCTGGAGTTGGGGGCAGGGGGCACATCAGCCCCAGCATTTT. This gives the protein CAWSWGQGAHQPQHF. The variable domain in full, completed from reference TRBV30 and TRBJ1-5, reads SQTIHQWPATLVQPVGSPLSLECTVEGTSNPNLYWYRQAAGRGLQLLFYSVGIGQISSEVPQNLSASRPQDRQFILSSKKLLLSDSGFYLCAWSWGQGAHQPQHFGDGTRLSIL.

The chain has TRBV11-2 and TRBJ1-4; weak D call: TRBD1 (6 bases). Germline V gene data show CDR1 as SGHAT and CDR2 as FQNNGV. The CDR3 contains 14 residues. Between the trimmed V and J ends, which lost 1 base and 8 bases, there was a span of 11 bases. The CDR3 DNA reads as TGTGCCAGCAGCTTAGTAGGGGGAACGGAAAAACTGTTTTTT. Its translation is CASSLVGGTEKLFF.